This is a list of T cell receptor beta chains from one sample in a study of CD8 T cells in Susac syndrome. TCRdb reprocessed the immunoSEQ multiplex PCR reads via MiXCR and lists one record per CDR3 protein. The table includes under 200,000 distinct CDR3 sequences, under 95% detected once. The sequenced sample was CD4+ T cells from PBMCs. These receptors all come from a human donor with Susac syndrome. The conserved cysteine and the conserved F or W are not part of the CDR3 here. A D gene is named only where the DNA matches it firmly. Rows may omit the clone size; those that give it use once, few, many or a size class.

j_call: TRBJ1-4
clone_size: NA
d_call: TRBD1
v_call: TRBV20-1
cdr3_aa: SARDRGQGAEKLF

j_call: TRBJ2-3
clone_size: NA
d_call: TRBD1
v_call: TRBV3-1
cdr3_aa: ASSQGARDRGLTDTQY

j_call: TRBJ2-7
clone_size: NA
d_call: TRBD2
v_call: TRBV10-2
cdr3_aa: ASRDQGSGGSYEQY

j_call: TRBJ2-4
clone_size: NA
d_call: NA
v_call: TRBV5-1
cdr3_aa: ASSPYAENIQY

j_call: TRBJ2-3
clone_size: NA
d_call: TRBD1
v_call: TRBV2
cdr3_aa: ASSGQGQGDTQY

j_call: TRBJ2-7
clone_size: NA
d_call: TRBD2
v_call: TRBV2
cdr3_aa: ASGRLAGPYEQY

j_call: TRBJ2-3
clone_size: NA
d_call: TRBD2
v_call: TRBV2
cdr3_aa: ASSEGGTSGATDTQY

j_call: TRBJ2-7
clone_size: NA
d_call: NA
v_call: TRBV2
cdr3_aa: ASSDSRARYEQY

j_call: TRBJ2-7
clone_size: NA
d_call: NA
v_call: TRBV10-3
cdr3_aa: AISDRGLGSVAYEQY

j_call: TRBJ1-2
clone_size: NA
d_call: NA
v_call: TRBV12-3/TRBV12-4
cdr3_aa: ASSLGFYGYT

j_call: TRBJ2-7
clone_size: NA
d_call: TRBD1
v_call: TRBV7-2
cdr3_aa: ASSRQGQSYEQY

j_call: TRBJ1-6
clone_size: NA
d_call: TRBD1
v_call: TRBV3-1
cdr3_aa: ASSQVAGGRSPLH

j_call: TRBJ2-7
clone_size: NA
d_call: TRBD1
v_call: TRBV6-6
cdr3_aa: ASSYAGTGGTEQY

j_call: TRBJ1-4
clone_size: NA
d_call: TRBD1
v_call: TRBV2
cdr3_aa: ASSGNRGDEKLF

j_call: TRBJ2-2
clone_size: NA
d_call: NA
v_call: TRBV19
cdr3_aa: ASSGTVNTGELF

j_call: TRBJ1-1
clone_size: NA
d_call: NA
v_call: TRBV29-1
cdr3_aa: SVEDLGVSEAF

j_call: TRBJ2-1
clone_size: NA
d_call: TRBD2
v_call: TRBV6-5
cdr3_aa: ASSYSLQAGGYNEQF

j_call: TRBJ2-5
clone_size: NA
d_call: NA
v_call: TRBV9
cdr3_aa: ASNPGSERETQY

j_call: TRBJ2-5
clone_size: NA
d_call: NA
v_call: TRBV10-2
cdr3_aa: ASSEGGEGETQY

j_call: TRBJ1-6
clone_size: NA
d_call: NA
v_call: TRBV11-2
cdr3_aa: ASSLDRDTPPLH

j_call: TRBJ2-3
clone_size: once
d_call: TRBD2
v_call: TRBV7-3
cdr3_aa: ASSLKPPTSGDTQY

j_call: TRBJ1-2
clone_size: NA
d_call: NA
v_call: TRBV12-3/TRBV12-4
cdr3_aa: ASSDTGPYGYT

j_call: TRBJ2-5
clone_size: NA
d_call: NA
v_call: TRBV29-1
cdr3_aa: SVLGGPTQETQY

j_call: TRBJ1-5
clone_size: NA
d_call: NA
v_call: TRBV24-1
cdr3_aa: ATSDAGTNQPQH

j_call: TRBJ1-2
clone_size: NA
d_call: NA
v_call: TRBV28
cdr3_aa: ASSSSAYGYT

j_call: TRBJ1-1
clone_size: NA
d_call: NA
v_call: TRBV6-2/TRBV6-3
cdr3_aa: ASSRDSFGTEAF

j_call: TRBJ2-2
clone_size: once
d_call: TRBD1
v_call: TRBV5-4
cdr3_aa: ASSPRQGFGTGELF

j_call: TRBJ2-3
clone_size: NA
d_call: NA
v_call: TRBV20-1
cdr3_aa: SARDRRGPTDTQY

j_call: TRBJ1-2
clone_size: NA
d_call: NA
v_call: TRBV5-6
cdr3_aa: ASSSGEYGYT

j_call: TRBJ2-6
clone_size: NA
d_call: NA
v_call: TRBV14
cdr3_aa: ASSQSSSGANVLT

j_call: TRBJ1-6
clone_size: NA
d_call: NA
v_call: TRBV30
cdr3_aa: AWSVTPLSGPLH